This T cell receptor (beta chain) was sequenced during a study of vaccination and CD4 T cells after COVID-19. Treatment denoted: roughly 10-day PBMC culture with coronavirus spike peptide pools or control peptides (ViraFEST assay). Positive SARS-CoV-2 PCR tests in convalescent patients dated from March to December 2020, pre-Alpha, Beta and Delta. Cultured CD4+ T cell DNA underwent sequencing with the Oncomine TCR Beta short-read assay. TCRdb used MiXCR to reprocess the PCR reads, holding one entry per CDR3 protein. In the table there are 12,000 or so distinct CDR3 sequences, 60% to 80% of which are singletons. Germline assignment: CDR1 DFQATT and CDR2 SNEGSKA (reference sequence). Trimming took 3 bases from V and 4 from J, leaving 15 bases between them. CDR3 length: 14 amino acids. For this clonotype: Its antigen is currently unknown.

This chain connects TRBV20-1 to TRBJ1-2; maybe TRBD1 (6 bases). Sequencing was performed on CD4+ T cells from blood, cultured in vitro. The sequence came from a human donor who had recovered from COVID-19. The CDR3 protein is CSARADSTFYGYTF. Here the CDR3 DNA reads TGCAGTGCTAGGGCGGACAGCACATTCTATGGCTACACCTTC.